This passage covers 28 T cell receptor beta chains from one sample sequenced in a study of blood T cell repertoires in COVID-19. The protocol was immunoSEQ multiplex PCR, while the TCRdb copy is restricted to in-frame clones and leaves out a portion. The table lists about 78,000 clones, around nine tenths of them singletons, with approximately 1.9% in the top ten. Sequenced sample: peripheral blood. These receptor sequences come from a woman aged 60 to 75 with acute or convalescent COVID-19.

The chain couples TRBV9 to TRBJ2-5; 8 bases fit TRBD2. The ends lost 2 bases at V and 5 bases at J; junction bases unmatched: 2. Germline lookup yields CDR1 SGDLS and CDR2 YYNGEE. The CDR3 covers 13 residues. Here the CDR3 DNA reads TGTGCCAGCAGCGTGGGACTAGAGGAGACCCAGTACTTC. Amino acid sequence: CASSVGLEETQYF.

V and J are TRBV6-5 and TRBJ2-7, with 7 nucleotides matching TRBD1. The CDR3 loop spans 15 amino acids. Germline values: CDR1 MNHEY, CDR2 SVGAGI. The V gene end was trimmed by 4 bases and the J gene end by 2 bases; junction bases not matched to a gene: 8. CDR3 in amino acids: CASSSPRQGTYEQYF. In nucleotides, the CDR3 is TGTGCCAGCAGTTCCCCCCGACAGGGCACCTACGAGCAGTACTTC.

This chain joins TRBV28 and TRBJ1-2, with a weak D call TRBD1 (5 bases). The CDR3 loop spans 14 amino acids. Germline assignment: CDR1 MDHEN and CDR2 SYDVKM. Trimming stripped 2 bases from V and 1 base from J, with 8 bases between. Here the CDR3 reads CASSLMTVNYGYTF. The DNA for the CDR3 is TGTGCCAGCAGTTTAATGACAGTTAACTATGGCTACACCTTC.

The rearrangement links TRBV30 to TRBJ2-7, with TRBD1 matching over 10 bases. V dropped 5 bases and J dropped 2; count of bases not matched to a gene: 3. This CDR3 has 13 residues. CDR1 GTSNPN and CDR2 SVGIG come from the germline V gene (reference sequence). The CDR3 DNA reads as TGTGCCTGGGGGACAGGGGTTACCTACGAGCAGTACTTC. Amino acid sequence: CAWGTGVTYEQYF.

The V call is TRBV5-1, the J call TRBJ2-1; the match to TRBD2 covers 9 bases. The CDR3 extends over 16 amino acids. Losses at the gene ends were 6 bases for V and 7 bases for J; bases not matched to a gene: 14. Germline lookup yields CDR1 SGHRS and CDR2 YFSETQ. Here the CDR3 reads CASTLGAGGLGNEQFF. In nucleotides, the CDR3 is TGCGCCAGCACTTTGGGAGCGGGGGGTCTAGGGAATGAGCAGTTCTTC. Full variable domain (outside the CDR3, taken from reference TRBV5-1 and TRBJ2-1): KAGVTQTPRYLIKTRGQQVTLSCSPISGHRSVSWYQQTPGQGLQFLFEYFSETQRNKGNFPGRFSGRQFSNSRSEMNVSTLELGDSALYLCASTLGAGGLGNEQFFGPGTRLTVL.

A remark on this clone: Its ends do not fully match the called genes, so a read error is possible. V and J are TRBV2 and TRBJ2-1; D perhaps matches TRBD2 (6 bases). The CDR3 is made up of 12 amino acids. Per germline, CDR1 SNHLY and CDR2 FYNNEI. CDR3 residues: CASSNTGTEEFF. In nucleotides, the CDR3 is TGTGCCAGCAGCAATACCGGGACTGAGGAGTTCTTC.

This chain links TRBV14 with TRBJ1-1, with D possibly TRBD1 on 5 matching bases. In germline, CDR1 is SGHDN, CDR2 FVKESK. The CDR3 loop spans 15 amino acids. Trimming removed 2 bases from V and 5 bases from J, with 15 bases in between. The CDR3 sequence: CASSQPRGRGTEAFF. CDR3 coding DNA: TGTGCCAGCAGCCAACCAAGGGGACGGGGGACTGAAGCTTTCTTT.

V and J are TRBV24-1 and TRBJ2-1; 14 bases line up with TRBD2. Germline V CDR1 and CDR2: KGHDR, SFDVKD. J lost 4 bases, V lost 4 bases, and 5 bases had no gene match. The CDR3 has 17 amino acids. The chain's CDR3 is CATSDHGTSGGYNEQFF. The CDR3 bases are TGTGCCACCAGTGACCACGGGACTAGCGGGGGATACAATGAGCAGTTCTTC.

A single count supports this clone. The CDR3, as DNA: TGTGCCAGCAGTTCCTCCCCGGGACAGGGGCATGGCTACACCTTC. Protein: CASSSSPGQGHGYTF. The rearrangement uses TRBV28 and TRBJ1-2, with 10 positions matching TRBD1. CDR3 length equals 15 residues. Germline V gene lookup returns CDR1 MDHEN and CDR2 SYDVKM. Trimming at V came to 4 bases and at J to 6 bases, leaving 8 bases not matched to a gene.

The J gene is TRBJ2-5, the V gene TRBV7-7; weak D call: TRBD2 (5 bases). The CDR3 is 15 amino acids. CDR1 SSHAT and CDR2 FNYEAQ come from the germline V gene (reference sequence). The V end lost 1 base, the J end lost 0 bases, and 9 bases lay between the germline ends. The CDR3 reads CASSLGWEYQETQYF. The CDR3 DNA reads as TGTGCCAGCAGCTTAGGCTGGGAGTACCAAGAGACCCAGTACTTC.

The chain employs TRBV11-1 and TRBJ2-2, with a possible D match to TRBD2 (7 bases). This CDR3 spans 18 amino acids. The V gene lost 0 bases and the J gene lost 4 bases, with 18 bases spanning the gap. Germline V gene sequence: CDR1 SGHAT, CDR2 FQDESV (reference sequence). The CDR3 DNA sequence: TGTGCCAGCAGCTTAGCGCCCTGGGCGGGGGCGGCCACCGGGGAGCTGTTTTTT. Its translation is CASSLAPWAGAATGELFF.

The genes are TRBV11-2 and TRBJ1-2; 9 nucleotides line up with TRBD1. Germline V gene lookup returns CDR1 SGHAT and CDR2 FQNNGV. J lost 7 bases, V lost 0 bases, and 6 bases had no gene match. The CDR3 is 15 amino acids. The CDR3 bases are TGTGCCAGCAGCTTAGAGATTCGGGACAGGGTTGGCTACACCTTC. This encodes CASSLEIRDRVGYTF.

The chain recombines TRBV19 with TRBJ1-2; no firm D call. Trimming removed 5 bases from V and 2 bases from J, with 18 bases in between. The CDR3 is made up of 16 amino acids. The germline V gene has CDR1 LNHDA and CDR2 SQIVND (reference sequence). This CDR3 reads CASSFPTPVRNYGYTF. The CDR3 coding sequence is TGTGCCAGTAGTTTTCCCACCCCGGTGAGGAACTATGGCTACACCTTC.

The rearrangement joins TRBV19 to TRBJ2-1; tentative D call: TRBD1 (5 bases). The germline gives CDR1 LNHDA, CDR2 SQIVND (reference sequence). V lost 6 bases and J 1 base, leaving 16 bases between the germline ends. The CDR3 is 16 amino acids. This CDR3 is CASRPYRDRSYNEQFF. CDR3 DNA sequence: TGTGCCAGTAGGCCATATCGAGACAGATCCTACAATGAGCAGTTCTTC.

The chain has TRBV9 and TRBJ2-3, with a weak D call TRBD2 (5 bases). The V end lost 4 bases, the J end lost 2 bases, and 11 bases lay between the germline ends. This CDR3 is built from 14 residues. Germline V gives CDR1 SGDLS, CDR2 YYNGEE. The CDR3 is CASSRGRDTDTQYF. DNA of the CDR3: TGTGCCAGCAGCCGAGGACGGGACACAGATACGCAGTATTTT.

The genes are TRBV2 and TRBJ2-5; the D gene is possibly TRBD2 (6 bases). The CDR3 is 13 residues long. CDR1 and CDR2 from the germline V gene are SNHLY and FYNNEI. Trimming removed 4 bases from V and 1 base from J, with 7 bases in between. DNA of the CDR3: TGTGCCAGCAGTGTGGGACTCCAAGAGACCCAGTACTTC. Residues: CASSVGLQETQYF. The variable domain in full, completed from reference TRBV2 and TRBJ2-5, reads EPEVTQTPSHQVTQMGQEVILRCVPISNHLYFYWYRQILGQKVEFLVSFYNNEISEKSEIFDDQFSVERPDGSNFTLKIRSTKLEDSAMYFCASSVGLQETQYFGPGTRLLVL.

The V call is TRBV9, the J call TRBJ1-2; 8 bases line up with TRBD1. V was pared by 6 bases and J by 5 bases, with 9 bases of the junction left unmatched. Germline values: CDR1 SGDLS, CDR2 YYNGEE. The CDR3 runs 14 residues. Here the CDR3 DNA reads TGTGCCAGCAACACGGGACAGGCTCCTTATGGCTACACCTTC. It translates to CASNTGQAPYGYTF. Supplemented by reference TRBV9 and TRBJ1-2, the full variable domain reads DSGVTQTPKHLITATGQRVTLRCSPRSGDLSVYWYQQSLDQGLQFLIQYYNGEERAKGNILERFSAQQFPDLHSELNLSSLELGDSALYFCASNTGQAPYGYTFGSGTRLTVV.

The CDR3 bases are TGTGCCAGTAGTATAGCAGGGCAGGGGGGAAATCAGCCCCAGCATTTT. The encoded protein is CASSIAGQGGNQPQHF. The rearrangement uses TRBV19 and TRBJ1-5, with 7 bases that match TRBD1. With V trimmed by 1 base and J by 4 bases, 7 bases remained unmatched. This CDR3 is built from 16 residues. Germline loops: CDR1 LNHDA, CDR2 SQIVND (reference sequence).

The chain combines TRBV5-1 with TRBJ2-1, with a weak D call TRBD2 (6 bases). The CDR3 has 15 residues. Germline V gives CDR1 SGHRS, CDR2 YFSETQ. V gave up 2 bases and J gave up 8 bases, with 17 bases separating them. CDR3 amino acids: CASSFGSGGRYEQFF. The CDR3 DNA reads TGCGCCAGCAGCTTTGGGAGCGGAGGGAGGTATGAGCAGTTCTTC.

This clone showed up just a few times. The chain links TRBV20-1 to TRBJ2-7; D uncertain. The germline V gene encodes CDR1 DFQATT and CDR2 SNEGSKA (reference sequence). V was cut by 3 bases and J by 3 bases, with 9 bases left in between. CDR3 length: 12 residues. CDR3 amino acids: CSASAGYYEQYF. The CDR3 DNA follows: TGCAGTGCTAGTGCAGGTTACTACGAGCAGTACTTC.

This rearrangement joins TRBV24-1 to TRBJ2-1; 10 bases fit TRBD1. V lost 8 bases to trimming and J lost 1 base; unmatched junction nucleotides: 4. Germline V gives CDR1 KGHDR, CDR2 SFDVKD. The CDR3 spans 15 residues. Here the CDR3 reads CATKPGQGSYNEQFF. CDR3 sequence (DNA): TGTGCCACCAAACCGGGACAGGGGTCCTACAATGAGCAGTTCTTC.

The V gene is TRBV19, the J gene TRBJ1-2; 8 bases are shared with TRBD1. This CDR3 has 14 amino acids. CDR1 is LNHDA and CDR2 is SQIVND in the germline V gene (reference sequence). Unmatched junction bases numbered 7, after V lost 3 bases and J lost 7 bases. The CDR3 sequence is CASSINDRGFGYTF. In DNA form, the CDR3 reads TGTGCCAGTAGTATTAATGACAGGGGATTTGGCTACACCTTC.

The rearrangement joins TRBV7-2 to TRBJ2-3; perhaps TRBD2 as D (6 bases). The germline gives CDR1 SGHTA, CDR2 FQGNSA. Trimming left V 6 bases short and J 4 bases short, with 14 bases between. The length of the CDR3 is 14 residues. The CDR3 sequence: CASRGSGSADTQYF. CDR3 nucleotides: TGTGCCAGCAGGGGGAGCGGGTCCGCAGATACGCAGTATTTT.

The V gene is TRBV6-5, the J gene TRBJ1-1; no reliable D call. The CDR3 covers 14 residues. Germline V CDR1 and CDR2: MNHEY, SVGAGI. Between the trimmed V and J ends, which lost 5 bases and 11 bases, there was a span of 21 bases. CDR3 residues: CASSPDYTAGYAFF. The CDR3 coding sequence is TGTGCCAGCAGTCCTGACTACACGGCCGGGTATGCTTTCTTT.

The table lists this clone with a few counts. The chain is built from TRBV7-9 and TRBJ2-5; TRBD1 matches 7 bases. Germline values: CDR1 SEHNR, CDR2 FQNEAQ (reference sequence). J was trimmed by 4 bases and V by 3 bases; bases with no gene match: 5. The CDR3 extends over 14 amino acids. This CDR3 reads CASSFYDRVETQYF. CDR3 nucleotide sequence: TGTGCCAGCAGCTTTTATGACAGGGTAGAGACCCAGTACTTC. The full variable domain, its missing parts supplied by reference TRBV7-9 and TRBJ2-5, is DTGVSQNPRHKITKRGQNVTFRCDPISEHNRLYWYRQTLGQGPEFLTYFQNEAQLEKSRLLSDRFSAERPKGSFSTLEIQRTEQGDSAMYLCASSFYDRVETQYFGPGTRLLVL.

The sample holds a few counts of this clone. The CDR3 bases are TGTGCCAGCAGTGAAGCGGGCAGGGGGCGGCCCAATGGCTACACCTTC. Its protein is CASSEAGRGRPNGYTF. This chain links TRBV6-1 with TRBJ1-2; 8 nucleotides match TRBD1. This CDR3 is 16 amino acids long. Germline CDR1 reads MNHNS; CDR2 reads SASEGT. V trimming: 0 bases; J trimming: 6 bases; junction bases outside the gene matches: 9.

Regarding this clone: One junction end disagrees with the germline gene, perhaps due to a read error. The same CDR3 also results from other DNA sequences found in this sample. The chain employs TRBV29-1 and TRBJ2-2; possibly TRBD1 for D (6 bases). Germline V gives CDR1 SQVTM, CDR2 ANQGSEA. The CDR3 sequence is 16 residues long. Here the CDR3 reads CSATAPTGIGTGELFF. The CDR3 nucleotides read TGCAGCGCTACAGCCCCTACAGGGATTGGCACCGGAGAGCTGTTTTTT.

The chain has TRBV30 and TRBJ1-2; a weak D match, TRBD1 (6 bases). The CDR3 sequence is 12 residues long. V shed 4 bases and J shed 8 bases, with 14 bases lying between them. Germline CDR1 reads GTSNPN; CDR2 reads SVGIG (reference sequence). The CDR3 reads CAWMTGPWGYTF. The DNA for the CDR3 is TGTGCCTGGATGACAGGCCCGTGGGGCTACACCTTC. Complete variable domain (other parts from reference TRBV30 and TRBJ1-2): SQTIHQWPATLVQPVGSPLSLECTVEGTSNPNLYWYRQAAGRGLQLLFYSVGIGQISSEVPQNLSASRPQDRQFILSSKKLLLSDSGFYLCAWMTGPWGYTFGSGTRLTVV.